This passage covers 20 T cell receptor beta chains from one sample sequenced in a study of human T cells and chemical hapten exposure. Described time point: patch test 1, 2 weeks after DPC sensitization. As to treatment: therapeutic diphenylcyclopropenone sensitization with weekly scalp DPC. TCRdb used MiXCR to reprocess the RACE reads, holding one entry per CDR3 protein. The sample consists of under 450,000 distinct CDR3 sequences, roughly 4.8% of them appearing once. This specimen consisted of whole blood, obtained in connection with sensitization to the hapten diphenylcyclopropenone (DPC). The receptors shown here come from a woman aged 50 to 65 with alopecia areata. Some clones in this sample may be carry-over from other donors' samples.

This clonotype showed up many times. The V and J genes are TRBV2 and TRBJ2-3; the D is unclear. This CDR3 spans 14 amino acids. Germline V gene sequence: CDR1 SNHLY, CDR2 FYNNEI. Trimming removed 4 bases from V and 1 base from J, with 9 bases in between. The DNA for the CDR3 is TGTGCCAGCAGTGCGGCCCGGGGCACAGATACGCAGTATTTT. It codes for CASSAARGTDTQYF.

This clonotype was detected many times. The chain's CDR3 is CSVVAVGNTIYF. CDR3 DNA sequence: TGCAGCGTTGTGGCAGTAGGAAACACCATATATTTT. The chain is built from TRBV29-1 and TRBJ1-3; D not certain. The length of the CDR3 is 12 residues. Trimming took 4 bases from V and 4 from J, leaving 8 bases between them. Germline values: CDR1 SQVTM, CDR2 ANQGSEA.

This clonotype was recorded many times. The chain couples TRBV27 to TRBJ2-2; D not resolved. The CDR3 has 14 amino acids. Germline CDR1 is MNHEY and CDR2 is SMNVEV (reference sequence). The V gene lost 4 bases and the J gene lost 0 bases, with 6 bases spanning the gap. CDR3 loop: CASSSTTNTGELFF. In nucleotides, the CDR3 is TGTGCCAGCAGTTCGACAACGAACACCGGGGAGCTGTTTTTT.

This clonotype has at least ten counts. J is TRBJ1-4 and V is TRBV7-8, with D perhaps matching TRBD1 (6 bases). Trimming removed 5 bases from V and 7 bases from J, with 20 bases in between. Germline CDR1 reads SGHVS; CDR2 reads FQNEAQ. CDR3 length: 16 residues. Here the CDR3 DNA reads TGTGCCAGCAGCCCTCAAGGAGGGGGGCTTGGTGAAAAACTGTTTTTT. Translated, it gives CASSPQGGGLGEKLFF.

This clonotype was detected ten times or more. CDR3 residues: CASSEQGSNQPQHF. In DNA form, the CDR3 reads TGTGCCAGCAGTGAACAGGGTAGCAATCAGCCCCAGCATTTT. J is TRBJ1-5 and V is TRBV6-1, with D possibly matching TRBD1 (5 bases). Between the trimmed V and J ends, which lost 2 bases and 0 bases, there was a span of 5 bases. The CDR3 has 14 amino acids. From germline, CDR1 is MNHNS and CDR2 SASEGT.

This chain links TRBV10-3 with TRBJ2-1, with D tentatively TRBD1 or TRBD2 (5 bases each). The V end was cut by 0 bases, the J end by 6 bases, with 6 bases between. Germline V lookup: CDR1 ENHRY, CDR2 SYGVKD. The CDR3 is 13 residues long. The DNA for the CDR3 is TGTGCCATCAGTGAGTCGAGGGGCAATGAGCAGTTCTTC. Protein sequence: CAISESRGNEQFF.

This sequence joins TRBV11-2 and TRBJ2-5, with D hard to call. Trimming removed 0 bases from V and 5 bases from J, with 10 bases in between. Per the germline V gene, CDR1 is SGHAT and CDR2 is FQNNGV. The CDR3 has 14 residues. Written as DNA, the CDR3 is TGTGCCAGCAGCTTAGAAATTAGCTTGGAGACCCAGTACTTC. Its protein product is CASSLEISLETQYF. The whole variable domain, remainder taken from reference TRBV11-2 and TRBJ2-5, is EAGVAQSPRYKIIEKRQSVAFWCNPISGHATLYWYQQILGQGPKLLIQFQNNGVVDDSQLPKDRFSAERLKGVDSTLKIQPAKLEDSAVYLCASSLEISLETQYFGPGTRLLVL.

This clonotype was seen at least ten times. J is TRBJ2-3 and V is TRBV20-1; D uncertain. Germline lookup yields CDR1 DFQATT and CDR2 SNEGSKA (reference sequence). The CDR3 totals 13 residues. Trimming left V 1 base short and J 2 bases short, with 7 bases between. The CDR3: CSARATTTDTQYF. CDR3 coding DNA: TGCAGTGCTAGAGCTACCACCACAGATACGCAGTATTTT.

The table lists this clonotype with many counts. The chain uses TRBV12-3 or TRBV12-4 and TRBJ2-1; 9 nucleotides match TRBD2. With 2 bases clipped from V and 5 bases from J, the junction kept 4 bases outside the gene matches. This CDR3 has 15 amino acids. CDR3 sequence (DNA): TGTGCCAGCAGTTTAAGCGGGGGGCCCCACAATGAGCAGTTCTTC. Encoded protein: CASSLSGGPHNEQFF.

The chain couples TRBV5-1 to TRBJ2-3; 8 nucleotides align to TRBD2. The CDR3 runs to 15 residues. Germline CDR1 and CDR2: SGHRS and YFSETQ. With V trimmed by 3 bases and J by 4 bases, 7 bases remained unmatched. CDR3 in DNA: TGCGCCAGCAGCTCTGGCGGGGGGAGGGCAGATACGCAGTATTTT. It specifies CASSSGGGRADTQYF.

This clonotype was picked up many times. The genes are TRBV4-3 and TRBJ2-3; TRBD1 is a possible D gene (6 bases). V gave up 0 bases and J gave up 6 bases, with 13 bases separating them. From germline, CDR1 is LGHNA and CDR2 YSLEER. The CDR3 covers 15 residues. The CDR3 nucleotides are TGCGCCAGCAGCCAAGATTACAGGGCCCCCGATACGCAGTATTTT. Translating gives CASSQDYRAPDTQYF.

Only a few counts were recorded for this clonotype. The chain joins TRBV7-2 to TRBJ2-3, with D possibly TRBD2 on 6 matching bases. This CDR3 comprises 16 residues. V was cut by 2 bases and J by 2 bases, with 14 bases left in between. Germline V gene data show CDR1 as SGHTA and CDR2 as FQGNSA. The CDR3 DNA follows: TGTGCCAGCAGCTTAATGGGGGACTCCCTCACAGATACGCAGTATTTT. This codes for CASSLMGDSLTDTQYF.

V gene TRBV7-2 combines with J gene TRBJ1-2; unclear D gene. This CDR3 is 10 amino acids long. Germline CDR1 and CDR2: SGHTA and FQGNSA. V lost 6 bases and J lost 10, with 9 bases in between. CDR3 in DNA: TGTGCCAGCAGAGGAGGGATCTACACCTTC. Encoded protein: CASRGGIYTF.

On this clonotype itself: This may stem from a read error, because a much larger clone lies one nucleotide away. The V call is TRBV12-3 or TRBV12-4, the J call TRBJ2-1, with D possibly TRBD2 on 5 matching bases. The CDR3 has 14 amino acids. CDR3 in amino acids: CASSSWTAYNERFF. The CDR3 region has the DNA TGTGCCAGCAGTTCCTGGACTGCATACAATGAGCGGTTCTTC.

This clonotype was seen many times. The chain has TRBV10-3 and TRBJ2-7; weak D call: TRBD2 (6 bases). Looked up from germline, CDR1 is ENHRY and CDR2 is SYGVKD. Trimming took off 6 bases at V and 0 bases at J, with 12 bases between the two ends. The CDR3 contains 14 residues. The CDR3 DNA follows: TGTGCCATCAGGGAGGGACGTAACTCCTACGAGCAGTACTTC. It encodes CAIREGRNSYEQYF.

This sequence joins TRBV9 and TRBJ2-3, with a tentative D call TRBD2 (6 bases). The CDR3 is 14 residues long. Germline V gives CDR1 SGDLS, CDR2 YYNGEE. Between the trimmed V and J ends, which lost 0 bases and 4 bases, there was a span of 9 bases. The CDR3 DNA is TGTGCCAGCAGCGTAGTCGGAGGGTCAGATACGCAGTATTTT. Translating gives CASSVVGGSDTQYF.

This clonotype was seen repeatedly, ten times or more. V is TRBV9 and J is TRBJ2-3; no definite D call. The CDR3 spans 16 residues. Trimming left V 0 bases short and J 0 bases short, with 11 bases between. Germline V gene data show CDR1 as SGDLS and CDR2 as YYNGEE. CDR3 nucleotide sequence: TGTGCCAGCAGCGTAGCTGGGTTCCCTAGCACAGATACGCAGTATTTT. The encoded protein is CASSVAGFPSTDTQYF. Supplemented by reference TRBV9 and TRBJ2-3, the full variable domain reads DSGVTQTPKHLITATGQRVTLRCSPRSGDLSVYWYQQSLDQGLQFLIQYYNGEERAKGNILERFSAQQFPDLHSELNLSSLELGDSALYFCASSVAGFPSTDTQYFGPGTRLTVL.

This chain uses TRBV6-1 with TRBJ2-1; 7 bases line up with TRBD1. Germline-derived CDR1 and CDR2 are MNHNS and SASEGT. The CDR3 is made up of 15 amino acids. Trimming cost V 7 bases and J 3 bases; bases outside gene matches: 9. The CDR3 nucleotides read TGTGCCAGCATGAAGGGGGCCCCCTACTACAATGAGCAGTTCTTC. Translation: CASMKGAPYYNEQFF.

This clonotype has more than one count but fewer than ten. V is TRBV6-2 or TRBV6-3 and J is TRBJ1-1; D remains ambiguous. Trimming pared 5 bases from V and 1 base from J, leaving 17 bases between. Germline loops: CDR1 MNHEY, CDR2 SVGEGT. There are 16 residues in the CDR3. CDR3 DNA sequence: TGTGCCAGCAGTACCCCCTCACAGCTCCAGAACACTGAAGCTTTCTTT. This gives the protein CASSTPSQLQNTEAFF.

This clonotype was picked up a small number of times. The chain combines TRBV2 with TRBJ1-5; 9 positions agree with TRBD1. CDR1 and CDR2 (germline): SNHLY, FYNNEI. The CDR3 runs 16 residues. Trimming cost V 8 bases and J 4 bases; bases outside gene matches: 12. As DNA, the CDR3 is TGTGCCAGCCTTGAAGGGAGGACAGGGGCAAATCAGCCCCAGCATTTT. This translates into CASLEGRTGANQPQHF.